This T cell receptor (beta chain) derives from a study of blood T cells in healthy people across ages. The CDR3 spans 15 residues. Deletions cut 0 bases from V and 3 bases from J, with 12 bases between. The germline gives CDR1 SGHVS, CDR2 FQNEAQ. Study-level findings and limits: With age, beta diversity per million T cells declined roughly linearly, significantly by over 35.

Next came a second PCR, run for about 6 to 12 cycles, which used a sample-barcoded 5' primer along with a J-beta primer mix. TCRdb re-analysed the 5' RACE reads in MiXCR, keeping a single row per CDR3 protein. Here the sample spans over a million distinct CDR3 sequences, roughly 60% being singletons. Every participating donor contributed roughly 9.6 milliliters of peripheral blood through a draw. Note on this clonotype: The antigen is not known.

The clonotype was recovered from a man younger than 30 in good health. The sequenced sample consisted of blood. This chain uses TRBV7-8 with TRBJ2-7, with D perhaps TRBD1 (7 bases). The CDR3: CASSLARQGGYEQYF. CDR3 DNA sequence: TGTGCCAGCAGCTTAGCCAGACAGGGAGGCTACGAGCAGTACTTC.